This paragraph reports one T cell receptor (beta chain). This clonotype was observed at least ten times. Its antigen specificity is not known. Base quality data are lacking; no much larger clone is found one base away. This sample was included in a study of T cells in Graves' hyperthyroidism and ophthalmopathy (dated 2019 in TCRdb). For the study in its entirety: Peripheral blood samples were taken at initial diagnosis, before any treatment was given. To identify TCR V-J signatures that set the groups apart, the researchers used a discovery cohort of approximately 98 patients, made up of 43 with Graves' ophthalmopathy and 57 with stable Graves' hyperthyroidism. Prospective prediction of ophthalmopathy was tested in an independent validation cohort consisting of 18 hyperthyroidism patients and around 16 patients who later progressed to ophthalmopathy. The roughly 94 discovery patients were randomly divided into training and test sets at a 7:3 ratio. Thyroid tissue and blood T-cell repertoires from over 5 Graves' hyperthyroidism patients were also compared in the study. Following sampling, methimazole starting at 30 mg daily was given to hyperthyroidism patients, and high-dose intravenous methylprednisolone was given to ophthalmopathy patients. According to the paper, TCR Vbeta CDR3 sequencing was carried out on about 140 peripheral blood samples, which came from under 50 ophthalmopathy, some 73 hyperthyroidism and about 17 progressor patients. On the study overall, not on this receptor specifically: Most expanded thyroid clonotypes (frequency above 0.001) were also detected in blood, a finding suggesting that blood repertoires may reflect thyroid immune responses. No statistical method was used to fix the sample size in advance, and group allocation was not hidden from the investigators. A model built on a 13 V-J signature distinguished ophthalmopathy from stable hyperthyroidism, reaching roughly 88% sensitivity and about 81% specificity in cross-validation and 80%/75% in testing. In validation, the model predicted progression to ophthalmopathy a median of about 6.5 months before onset, with 65% to 71% sensitivity and nearly 75% specificity.

TCR beta CDR3 regions were amplified from RNA transcripts. A first-round RT-PCR of the TCR CDR3 used the HTBI primer set with the Qiagen OneStep RT-PCR kit. Libraries were constructed in a second round of multiplex PCR, after which size selection and purification were performed. Libraries were sequenced paired-end with 100 bp reads on an Illumina HiSeq2000. As for the authors' bioinformatics: Raw data were processed with SOAPnuke, discarding reads with adapters, uncalled bases, mean Phred below 15, or no exact constant-primer or identifier match. COPE v1.2.5 was used to merge high-quality paired reads, and clonotypes were defined as unique nucleotide sequences. MiTCR v1.1 was used to align the clonotypes against IMGT TRBV, TRBD and TRBJ reference segments. The analysis was restricted to V-J combinations with a frequency above 0.0001, which together covered roughly 99% of the repertoires. A TCS score was defined as the ratio between F50 (clonal expansion) and ExV (chaos), using BLOSUM62-based TCRdist between CDR3 peptides within each V-J. Welch's t-statistics and random forest reduced roughly 540 V-J features to 13, which were used in a naive Bayes classifier (R e1071). In TCRdb, the public reads were trimmed at Q25 with fastp and aligned with MiXCR, with productive beta chains retained. Each entry is one CDR3 protein sequence, shown with its most common DNA and genes. The V and J calls, along with clone size, are taken from TCRdb and not from the paper's own processing. This sample gives around 620,000 distinct CDR3 sequences in total; about 14% of them show up just once. The ten largest make up around 7% of the sample.

Ophthalmopathy patients had moderately to severely active disease, with a Clinical Activity Score of 3 or more, a NOSPECS grade of 4 or more, and a disease duration of less than 3 months. Exclusion was applied to patients with uncontrolled infections, other autoimmune diseases, pregnancy or lactation. Diagnoses were based on clinical symptoms, serum thyroxine and TRAb, thyroid ultrasound and orbital computed tomography. Ficoll-Paque density gradient centrifugation was used to isolate PBMCs from 8.5 to 10 ml of fresh peripheral blood. Trizol reagent was used to extract total RNA, and RNA quality was then checked on an Agilent 2100 Bioanalyzer. The germline V gene (reference sequence) yields DFQATT for CDR1 and SNEGSKA for CDR2. Trimmed from V: 6 bases; trimmed from J: 0 bases; junction bases lacking a gene match: 6. From its cysteine to its phenylalanine, the CDR3 spans 15 amino acids. CDR3 DNA is the only sequence kept; it has 45 bases, read in frame from the first base.

The V gene is TRBV20-1 and the J gene is TRBJ2-3, with 10 central nucleotides matching TRBD2. This TCR derives from a woman under 30 with Graves' ophthalmopathy. The sample comprised blood. For the CDR3, the sequence is CSATSTSGSTDTQYF. The DNA sequence follows: TGCAGTGCCACATCGACTAGCGGGAGCACAGATACGCAGTATTTT.